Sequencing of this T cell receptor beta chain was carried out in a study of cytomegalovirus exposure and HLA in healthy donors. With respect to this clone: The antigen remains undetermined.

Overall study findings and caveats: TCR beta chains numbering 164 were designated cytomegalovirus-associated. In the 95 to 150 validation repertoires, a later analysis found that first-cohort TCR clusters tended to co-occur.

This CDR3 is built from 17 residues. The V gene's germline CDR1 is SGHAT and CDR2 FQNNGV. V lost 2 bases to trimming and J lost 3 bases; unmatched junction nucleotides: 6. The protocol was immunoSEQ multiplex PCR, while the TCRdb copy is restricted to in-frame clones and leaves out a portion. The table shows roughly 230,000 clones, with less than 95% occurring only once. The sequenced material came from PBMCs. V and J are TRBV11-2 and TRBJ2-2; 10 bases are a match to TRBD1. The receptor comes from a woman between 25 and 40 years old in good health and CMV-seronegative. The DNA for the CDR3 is TGTGCCAGCAGCTTAATCGGGGGACAGGGGTACACCGGGGAGCTGTTTTTT. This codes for CASSLIGGQGYTGELFF.